This T cell receptor (beta chain) was documented in a study of T cells after yellow fever vaccination. Notes on this clonotype: The antigen is undetermined.

Generation of TCR cDNA used 5'RACE template switching (which added a universal primer site and UMIs). TCRdb re-derived calls from the 5' RACE reads in MiXCR, one entry per CDR3 protein. The sample has approximately 550,000 distinct CDR3 sequences, about 13% seen once. Study results and caveats: Abundant clonotypes from the bulk population could get into FACS-sorted repertoires as contaminants. The secondary response was weaker but peaked faster, day 5 versus 15. Post-booster samples contained most primary-vaccination clones (around 96% CD4, less than 90% CD8).

V lost 0 bases to trimming and J lost 4 bases; unmatched junction nucleotides: 8. The length of the CDR3 is 16 residues. Per the germline V gene, CDR1 is GTSNPN and CDR2 is SVGIG (reference sequence). The input for sequencing was PBMCs, taken on the day of the yellow fever booster vaccination. This receptor was identified in a man between 25 and 39 years old who received the YFV17D yellow fever vaccine. The rearrangement joins TRBV30 to TRBJ2-3; TRBD1 agrees at 9 bases. The CDR3 DNA reads as TGTGCCTGGAGTGTACTCCGGGACAGGGTATCAGATACGCAGTATTTT. Translating gives CAWSVLRDRVSDTQYF.